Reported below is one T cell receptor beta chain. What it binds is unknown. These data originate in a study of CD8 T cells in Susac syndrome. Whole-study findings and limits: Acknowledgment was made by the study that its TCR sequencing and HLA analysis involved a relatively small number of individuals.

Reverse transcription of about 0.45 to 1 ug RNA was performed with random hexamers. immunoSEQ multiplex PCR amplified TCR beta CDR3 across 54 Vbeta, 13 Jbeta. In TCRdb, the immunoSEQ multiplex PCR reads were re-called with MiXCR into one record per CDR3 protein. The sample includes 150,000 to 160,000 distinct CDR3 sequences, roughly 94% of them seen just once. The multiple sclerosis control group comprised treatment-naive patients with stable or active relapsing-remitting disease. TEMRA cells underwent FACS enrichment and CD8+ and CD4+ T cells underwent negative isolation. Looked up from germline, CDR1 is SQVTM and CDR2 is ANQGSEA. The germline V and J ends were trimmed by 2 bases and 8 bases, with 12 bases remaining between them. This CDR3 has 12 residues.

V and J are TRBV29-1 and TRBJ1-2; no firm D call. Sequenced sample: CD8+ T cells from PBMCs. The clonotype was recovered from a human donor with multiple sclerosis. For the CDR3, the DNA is TGCAGCGTTGAACTTGGGGTCGGAGGCTACACCTTC. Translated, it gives CSVELGVGGYTF.